A selection of T cell receptor beta chains follows, all from one sample in a study of blood T cell repertoires in COVID-19. Using immunoSEQ multiplex PCR, the repertoire was profiled, and TCRdb retains in-frame clones only, with some absent. The sample yields around 200,000 clones, 87% seen once. The sample taken for sequencing was PBMCs or T cells enriched from blood (not recorded which). These receptors were taken from a man aged 18 to 30 with acute COVID-19. Each CDR3 is given with its conserved first and last residue.

TRBJ2-6,TRBV9,CASSVGGPSGANVLTF
TRBJ1-6,TRBV11-3,CASSLEGSSPLHF
TRBJ1-4,TRBV5-1,CASKATGHEKLFF
TRBJ2-7,TRBV7-2,CASSLEQGAYEQYF
TRBJ2-1,TRBV2,CASRTTSGRGDEQFF
TRBJ1-1,TRBV15,CATSSILNTEAFF
TRBJ2-7,TRBV18,CASSPLAGTGPLDEQYF
TRBJ2-1,TRBV19,CASSKGLASYNEQFF
TRBJ2-2,TRBV19,CAGRGSPNTGELFF
TRBJ2-1,TRBV7-9,CASSLELAGSDEQFF
TRBJ1-5,TRBV9,CASGGQSNQPQHF
TRBJ1-5,TRBV24-1,CATSDSYSNQPQHF
TRBJ2-7,TRBV7-2,CASSLGGRGHEQYF
TRBJ2-5,TRBV7-9,CASSFPSGSEPQETQYF
TRBJ1-2,TRBV24-1,CATSDGQGGNYGYTF
TRBJ2-7,TRBV5-4,CASSLATVPAGQYF
TRBJ2-3,TRBV7-3,CASSLTGGGVTDTQYF
TRBJ2-5,TRBV20-1,CSATSRETQYF
TRBJ2-4,TRBV28,CASSLFAGFENIQYF
TRBJ2-3,TRBV5-1,CASSLAGQKTDTQYF
TRBJ2-2,TRBV5-1,CASSLQGGNTGELFF
TRBJ1-5,TRBV29-1,CSVSGGVNQPQHF
TRBJ2-4,TRBV6-1,CASSDTEQRQYF
TRBJ2-2,TRBV10-2,CASVQANTGELFF
TRBJ2-7,TRBV30,CAWSISVYEQYF
TRBJ2-7,TRBV6-2/TRBV6-3,CASSYSDTYEQYF
TRBJ1-1,TRBV6-5,CASDPGQGASEAFF
TRBJ1-1,TRBV5-1,CASSLDGTGVEAFF
TRBJ2-1,TRBV9,CASSVAPGLAGGHRDNEQFF
TRBJ2-7,TRBV12-5,CASGFGQVPGEQYF
TRBJ2-3,TRBV5-4,CASPGTSGGTWTDTQYF
TRBJ2-7,TRBV28,CASSLWGQGSLVEQYF
TRBJ1-2,TRBV7-9,CASNPTGVEGYTF
TRBJ1-4,TRBV19,CASTPGQGREKLFF
TRBJ1-3,TRBV7-2,CASSGVGTVGNTIYF
TRBJ1-1,TRBV7-9,CASSGTGVGEAFF
TRBJ2-1,TRBV19,CASRRLATYNEQFF
TRBJ1-2,TRBV11-2,CASSPAVQGGYGYTF
TRBJ1-5,TRBV28,CASSFEGKGDQPQHF
TRBJ1-1,TRBV12-5,CASGLVPREMNTEAFF
TRBJ2-2,TRBV5-4,CASSSGLAGGTAGELFF
TRBJ1-4,TRBV18,CASSPEGPGGATNEKLFF
TRBJ1-3,TRBV20-1,CSASVWGGTGRNTIYF
TRBJ1-2,TRBV10-3,CATGVGGNYGYTF
TRBJ1-2,TRBV11-1,CASSPSGQGEDYGYTF
TRBJ2-1,TRBV19,CASSKGTSGFSYNEQFF
TRBJ2-1,TRBV7-8,CASTPRSGSSYNEQFF
TRBJ2-7,TRBV10-3,CAISESSGGSSYEQYF
TRBJ2-7,TRBV15,CATSSSGSTYEQYF
TRBJ2-1,TRBV19,CASGLAGANEQFF
TRBJ1-1,TRBV5-1,CASSLSRALNTEAFF
TRBJ2-6,TRBV28,CASSLSPSSAGANVLTF
TRBJ2-5,TRBV25-1,CASSGPQGEETQYF